This TCR beta chain comes out of a study of cytotoxic CD8 clonotypes in ibrutinib-treated CLL. Study summary: The study included 11 relapsed/refractory and more than 14 treatment-naive patients; 17 to 18 had IGHV unmutated disease. Partial responses numbered about 24 and complete responses 2; after a median about 68 months, about 14 stayed remitted and some twelve progressed. Study-level findings and limits: Patients showed higher baseline clonality than age-matched healthy donors, and it tracked circulating CD8+ T-cell counts. Sampling of sustained-remission and progressing patients occurred at differing times.

Trimming pared 6 bases from V and 6 bases from J, leaving 16 bases between. CDR3 length equals 14 residues. Germline values: CDR1 LNHDA, CDR2 SQIVND (reference sequence). Points on this clone: Its target is not known.

Sequenced by immunoSEQ multiplex PCR; TCRdb stores in-frame clones only, minus some. The sample gives several thousand clones, 61% of which show up once; 15% to 20% is in the top ten. This rearrangement joins TRBV19 to TRBJ2-3; maybe TRBD2 (5 bases). Sequencing was performed on PBMCs, taken before ibrutinib treatment. The receptor was derived from a human donor with chronic lymphocytic leukemia. The CDR3 nucleotides are TGTGCCAGTAGACCCGGACTCAAGCTGGATACGCAGTATTTT. Translating gives CASRPGLKLDTQYF.